This T cell receptor beta chain was recorded in a study of blood T cell repertoires in COVID-19. Study at large: Sites in the United States, Italy and Spain provided acute and convalescent COVID-19 samples. PBMCs, B-cell-depleted T cells, or T cells provided the cDNA or gDNA that made up the material.

Per the original data handling: Researchers report that nucleated cell counts were estimated from reference gene primer amplification. Clones were sequenced by immunoSEQ multiplex PCR, and TCRdb holds only the in-frame ones, with some missing. The V and J calls and clone size are taken from that table; D and trimming were inferred from the DNA. Of 80,000 to 100,000 clones in the sample, 87% were seen once. From germline, CDR1 is SGHTA and CDR2 FQGNSA. Unmatched junction bases numbered 15, after V lost 4 bases and J lost 8 bases. The CDR3 runs to 17 residues. This chain connects TRBV7-2 to TRBJ2-5; 11 positions agree with TRBD1. Sequencing input: peripheral blood. This sequence was found in a man in his sixties or seventies with acute or convalescent COVID-19. The CDR3 loop reads CASSSAGQGAASGTQYF. The CDR3 nucleotides are TGTGCCAGCAGCTCCGCCGGACAGGGGGCCGCATCTGGAACCCAGTACTTC. Full variable domain (rest looked up from reference TRBV7-2 and TRBJ2-5): GAGVSQSPSNKVTEKGKDVELRCDPISGHTALYWYRQSLGQGLEFLIYFQGNSAPDKSGLPSDRFSAERTGGSVSTLTIQRTQQEDSAVYLCASSSAGQGAASGTQYFGPGTRLLVL.